This T cell receptor (beta chain) is from a study of blood T cell repertoires in COVID-19. Study background: Both acute and convalescent COVID-19 samples were obtained from the United States, Italy and Spain. Nucleic acid was either cDNA or gDNA, and it came from T cells, B-cell-depleted T cells, or PBMCs.

Original analysis: Researchers report that nucleated cell counts were estimated from reference gene primer amplification. Produced via immunoSEQ multiplex PCR; TCRdb's table is partial and in-frame only. V, J and clone size derive from that table, while D and trimming were established from the DNA sequence. The sample carries about 72,000 clones, around 86% recorded once. This TCR was recovered from a man between 65 and 80 years old with active or convalescent COVID-19. Sequencing was performed on peripheral blood.

The CDR3 spells CASSPRGESGEKLFF. The CDR3 nucleotides read TGTGCCAGCAGCCCTCGCGGGGAGAGCGGTGAAAAACTGTTTTTT. This sequence joins TRBV7-9 and TRBJ1-4; D is unresolved. V was clipped by 5 bases and J by 7 bases, with 17 bases between them. The CDR3 consists of 15 residues. CDR1 and CDR2 from the germline V gene are SEHNR and FQNEAQ (reference sequence).